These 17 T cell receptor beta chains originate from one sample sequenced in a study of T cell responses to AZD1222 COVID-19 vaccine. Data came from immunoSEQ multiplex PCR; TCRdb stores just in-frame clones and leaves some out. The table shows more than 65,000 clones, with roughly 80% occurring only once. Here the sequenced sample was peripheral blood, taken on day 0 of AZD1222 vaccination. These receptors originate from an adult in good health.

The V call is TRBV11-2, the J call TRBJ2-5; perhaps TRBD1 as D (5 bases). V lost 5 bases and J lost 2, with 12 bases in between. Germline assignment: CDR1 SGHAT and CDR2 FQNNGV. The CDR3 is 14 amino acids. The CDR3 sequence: CASSPNTGQETQYF. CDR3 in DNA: TGTGCCAGCAGCCCGAATACAGGTCAAGAGACCCAGTACTTC.

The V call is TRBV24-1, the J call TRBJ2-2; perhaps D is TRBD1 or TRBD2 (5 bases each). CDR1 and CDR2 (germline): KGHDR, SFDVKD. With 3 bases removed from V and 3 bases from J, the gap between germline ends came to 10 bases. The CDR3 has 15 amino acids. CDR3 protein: CATSDPQGDTGELFF. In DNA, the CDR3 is TGTGCCACCAGTGATCCTCAGGGAGACACCGGGGAGCTGTTTTTT.

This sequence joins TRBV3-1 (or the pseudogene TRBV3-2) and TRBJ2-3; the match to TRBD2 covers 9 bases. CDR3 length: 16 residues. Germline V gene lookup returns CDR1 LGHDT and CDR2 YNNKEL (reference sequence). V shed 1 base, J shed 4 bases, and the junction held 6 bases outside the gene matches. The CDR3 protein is CASSQVASGDSDTQYF. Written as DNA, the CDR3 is TGTGCCAGCAGCCAAGTTGCTAGCGGGGACTCAGATACGCAGTATTTT.

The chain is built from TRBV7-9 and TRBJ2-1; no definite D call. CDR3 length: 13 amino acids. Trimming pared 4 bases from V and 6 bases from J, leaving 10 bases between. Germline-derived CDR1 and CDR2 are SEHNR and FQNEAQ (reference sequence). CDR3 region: CASSSGRLNEQFF. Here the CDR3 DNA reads TGTGCCAGCAGCTCCGGGCGGCTCAATGAGCAGTTCTTC.

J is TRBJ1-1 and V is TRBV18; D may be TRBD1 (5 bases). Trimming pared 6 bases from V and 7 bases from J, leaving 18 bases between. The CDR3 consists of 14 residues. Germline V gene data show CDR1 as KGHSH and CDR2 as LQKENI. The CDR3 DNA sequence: TGTGCCAGCTCCGCGTCCCGGGACTTGGGTGAAGCTTTCTTT. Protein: CASSASRDLGEAFF.

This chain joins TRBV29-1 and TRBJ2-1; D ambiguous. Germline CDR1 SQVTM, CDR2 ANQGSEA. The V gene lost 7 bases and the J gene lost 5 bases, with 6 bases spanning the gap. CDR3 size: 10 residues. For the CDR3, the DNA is TGCAGCGGACAAAACAATGAGCAGTTCTTC. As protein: CSGQNNEQFF.

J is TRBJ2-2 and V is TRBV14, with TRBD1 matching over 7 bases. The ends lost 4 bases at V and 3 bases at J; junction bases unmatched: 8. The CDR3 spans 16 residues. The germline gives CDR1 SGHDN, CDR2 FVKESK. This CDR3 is CASSLRDSLYTGELFF. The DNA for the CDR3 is TGTGCCAGCAGCCTCCGGGACAGCCTTTACACCGGGGAGCTGTTTTTT. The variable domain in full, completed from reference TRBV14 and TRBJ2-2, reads EAGVTQFPSHSVIEKGQTVTLRCDPISGHDNLYWYRRVMGKEIKFLLHFVKESKQDESGMPNNRFLAERTGGTYSTLKVQPAELEDSGVYFCASSLRDSLYTGELFFGEGSRLTVL.

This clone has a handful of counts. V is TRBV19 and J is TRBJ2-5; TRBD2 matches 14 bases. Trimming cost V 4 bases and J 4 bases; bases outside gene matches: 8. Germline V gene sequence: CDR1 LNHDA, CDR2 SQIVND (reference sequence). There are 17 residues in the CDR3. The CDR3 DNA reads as TGTGCCAGTAGTACGAGACTAGCGGGAGGGCCATTAGAGACCCAGTACTTC. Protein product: CASSTRLAGGPLETQYF.

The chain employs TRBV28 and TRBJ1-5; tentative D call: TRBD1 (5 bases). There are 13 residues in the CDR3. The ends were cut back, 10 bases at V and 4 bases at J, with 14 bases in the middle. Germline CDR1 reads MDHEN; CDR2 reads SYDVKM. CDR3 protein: CATNTGGNQPQHF. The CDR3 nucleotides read TGTGCCACCAATACCGGGGGTAATCAGCCCCAGCATTTT.

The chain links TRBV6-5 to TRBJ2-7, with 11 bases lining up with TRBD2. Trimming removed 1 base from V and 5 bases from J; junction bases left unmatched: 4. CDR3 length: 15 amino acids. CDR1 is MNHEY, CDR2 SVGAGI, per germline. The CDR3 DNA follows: TGTGCCAGCAGTTACTTTGCGACTAGCGGGGACGAGCAGTACTTC. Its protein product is CASSYFATSGDEQYF.

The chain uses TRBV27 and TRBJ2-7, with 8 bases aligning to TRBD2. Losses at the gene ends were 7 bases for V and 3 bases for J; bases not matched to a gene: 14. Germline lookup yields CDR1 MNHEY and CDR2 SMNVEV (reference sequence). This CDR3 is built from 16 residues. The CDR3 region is CASNSQAAGEGYEQYF. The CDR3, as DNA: TGTGCCAGCAATTCCCAAGCAGCGGGAGAAGGCTACGAGCAGTACTTC.

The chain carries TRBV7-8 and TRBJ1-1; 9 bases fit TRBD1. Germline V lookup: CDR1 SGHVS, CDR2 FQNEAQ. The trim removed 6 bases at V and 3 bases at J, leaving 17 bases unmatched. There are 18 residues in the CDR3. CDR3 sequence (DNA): TGTGCCAGCAGACCGCTGGGACAGGGTTTTAGGGTAGACACTGAAGCTTTCTTT. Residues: CASRPLGQGFRVDTEAFF.

CDR3 protein: CASSRSGPGNTIYF. For the CDR3, the DNA is TGTGCCAGCTCACGTTCCGGGCCTGGAAACACCATATATTTT. This chain uses TRBV18 with TRBJ1-3; D remains unclear. The CDR3 is 14 residues long. V was trimmed by 4 bases and J by 2 bases, leaving 9 bases between them. Germline V gives CDR1 KGHSH, CDR2 LQKENI.

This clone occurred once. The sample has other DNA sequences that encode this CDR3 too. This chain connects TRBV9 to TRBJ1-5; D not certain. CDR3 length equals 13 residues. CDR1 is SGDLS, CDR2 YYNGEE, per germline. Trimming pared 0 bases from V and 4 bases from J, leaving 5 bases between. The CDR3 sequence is CASSVGENQPQHF. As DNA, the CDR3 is TGTGCCAGCAGCGTAGGGGAGAATCAGCCCCAGCATTTT. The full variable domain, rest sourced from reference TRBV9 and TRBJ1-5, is DSGVTQTPKHLITATGQRVTLRCSPRSGDLSVYWYQQSLDQGLQFLIQYYNGEERAKGNILERFSAQQFPDLHSELNLSSLELGDSALYFCASSVGENQPQHFGDGTRLSIL.

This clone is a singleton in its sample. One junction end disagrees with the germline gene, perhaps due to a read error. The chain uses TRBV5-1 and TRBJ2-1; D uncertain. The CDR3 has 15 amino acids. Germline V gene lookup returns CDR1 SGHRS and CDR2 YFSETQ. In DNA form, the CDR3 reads TGCGCTAGCAGCTTAATGGCTGGCGGAGACAATGAGCAGTTCTTC. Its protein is CASSLMAGGDNEQFF.

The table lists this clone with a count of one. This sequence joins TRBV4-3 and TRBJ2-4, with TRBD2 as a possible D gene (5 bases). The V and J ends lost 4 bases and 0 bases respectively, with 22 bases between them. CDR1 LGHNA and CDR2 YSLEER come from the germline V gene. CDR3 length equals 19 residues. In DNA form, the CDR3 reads TGCGCCAGCAGCCCCGAAGGAGGCGACGGGCGGATAGCCAAAAACATTCAGTACTTC. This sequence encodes CASSPEGGDGRIAKNIQYF.

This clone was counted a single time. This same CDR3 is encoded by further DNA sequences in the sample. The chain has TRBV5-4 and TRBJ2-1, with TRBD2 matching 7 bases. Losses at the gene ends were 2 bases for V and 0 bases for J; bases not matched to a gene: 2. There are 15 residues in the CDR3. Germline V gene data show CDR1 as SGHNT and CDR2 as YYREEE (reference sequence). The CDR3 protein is CASSFSSGSYNEQFF. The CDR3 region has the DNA TGTGCCAGCAGCTTTTCTAGCGGCTCCTACAATGAGCAGTTCTTC.